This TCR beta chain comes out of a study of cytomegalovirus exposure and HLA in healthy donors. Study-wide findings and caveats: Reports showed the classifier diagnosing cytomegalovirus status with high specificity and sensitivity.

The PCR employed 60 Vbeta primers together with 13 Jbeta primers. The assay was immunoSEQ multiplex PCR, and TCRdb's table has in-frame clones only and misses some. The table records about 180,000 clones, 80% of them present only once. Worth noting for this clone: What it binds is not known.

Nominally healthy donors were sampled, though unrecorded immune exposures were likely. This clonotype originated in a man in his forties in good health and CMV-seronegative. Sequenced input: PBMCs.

The CDR3 sequence is CAWSDGTGFHEQYF. CDR3 nucleotides: TGTGCCTGGAGTGACGGGACAGGGTTCCACGAGCAGTACTTC. The V and J genes are TRBV30 and TRBJ2-7, with 9 bases that match TRBD1. CDR1 is GTSNPN, CDR2 SVGIG, per germline (reference sequence). The trim removed 1 base at V and 5 bases at J, leaving 6 bases unmatched. The CDR3 has 14 amino acids.